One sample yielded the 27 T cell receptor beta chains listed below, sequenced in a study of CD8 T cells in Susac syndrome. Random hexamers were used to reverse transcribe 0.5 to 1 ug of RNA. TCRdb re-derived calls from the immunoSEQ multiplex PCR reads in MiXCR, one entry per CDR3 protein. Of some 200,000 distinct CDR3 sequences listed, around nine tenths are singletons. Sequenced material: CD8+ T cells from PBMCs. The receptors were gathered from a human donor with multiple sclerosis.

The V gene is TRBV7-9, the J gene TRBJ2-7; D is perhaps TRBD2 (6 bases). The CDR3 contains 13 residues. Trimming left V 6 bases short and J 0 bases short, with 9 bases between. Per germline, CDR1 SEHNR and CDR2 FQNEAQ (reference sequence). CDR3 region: CASRDSGSYEQYF. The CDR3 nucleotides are TGTGCCAGCAGGGATAGCGGCTCCTACGAGCAGTACTTC.

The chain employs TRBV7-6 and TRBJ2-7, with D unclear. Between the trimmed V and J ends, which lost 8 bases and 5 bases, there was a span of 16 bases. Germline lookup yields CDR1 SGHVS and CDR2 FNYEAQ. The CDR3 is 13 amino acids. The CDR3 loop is CASGSAGRDEQYF. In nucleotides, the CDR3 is TGTGCCAGCGGGTCGGCAGGTCGGGACGAGCAGTACTTC.

CDR3 coding DNA: TGTGCCAGCAGCCCCTACCTAAATCGGTATGTTGGAGGCTATGGCTACACCTTC. Translated, it gives CASSPYLNRYVGGYGYTF. The chain is built from TRBV3-1 and TRBJ1-2, with D hard to call. V was cut by 4 bases and J by 4 bases, with 25 bases left in between. This CDR3 contains 18 residues. Germline V CDR1 and CDR2: LGHDT, YNNKEL (reference sequence).

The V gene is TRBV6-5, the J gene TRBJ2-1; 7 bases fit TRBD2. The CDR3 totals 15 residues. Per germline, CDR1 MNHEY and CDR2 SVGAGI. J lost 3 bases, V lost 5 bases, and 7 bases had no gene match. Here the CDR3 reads CASSPREAGYNEQFF. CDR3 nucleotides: TGTGCCAGCAGTCCCCGGGAGGCGGGCTACAATGAGCAGTTCTTC.

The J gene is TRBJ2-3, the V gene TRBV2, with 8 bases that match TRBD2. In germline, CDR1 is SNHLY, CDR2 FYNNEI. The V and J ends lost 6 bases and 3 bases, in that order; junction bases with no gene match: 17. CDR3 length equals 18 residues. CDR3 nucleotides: TGTGCCAGCAGACAAGCGGGAGTTTCGGTTGGTTTGACAGATACGCAGTATTTT. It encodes CASRQAGVSVGLTDTQYF.

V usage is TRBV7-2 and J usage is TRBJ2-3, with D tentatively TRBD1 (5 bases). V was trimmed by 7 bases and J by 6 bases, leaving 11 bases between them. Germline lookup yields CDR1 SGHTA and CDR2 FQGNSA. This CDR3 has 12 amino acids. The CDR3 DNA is TGTGCCAGCATCCCCAACAGGGATACGCAGTATTTT. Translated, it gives CASIPNRDTQYF.

Here the CDR3 reads CASSFRGYEQYF. The CDR3 nucleotides read TGTGCCAGCAGCTTCCGGGGATACGAGCAGTACTTC. The rearrangement uses TRBV5-6 and TRBJ2-7; TRBD2 might be the D (5 bases). The germline CDR1 and CDR2 sequences are SGHDT and YYEEEE. This CDR3 contains 12 residues. V lost 2 bases, J lost 4 bases, and 7 bases lay in between.

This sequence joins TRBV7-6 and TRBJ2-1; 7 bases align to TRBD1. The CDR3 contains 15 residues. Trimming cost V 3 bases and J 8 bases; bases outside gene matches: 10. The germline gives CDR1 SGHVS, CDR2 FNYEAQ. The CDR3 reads CASSFGTLGGDEQFF. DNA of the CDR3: TGTGCCAGCAGCTTCGGGACCTTAGGGGGCGATGAGCAGTTCTTC.

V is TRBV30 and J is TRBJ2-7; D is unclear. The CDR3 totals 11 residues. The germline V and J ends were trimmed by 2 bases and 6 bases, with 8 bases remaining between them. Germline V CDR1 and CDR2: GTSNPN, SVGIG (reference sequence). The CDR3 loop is CAWSSLGEQYF. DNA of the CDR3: TGTGCCTGGAGTAGTTTGGGCGAGCAGTACTTC.

DNA of the CDR3: TGTGCCAGCAGCTTGGCCGGAGGGCCTCCGGGCTACGAGCAGTACTTC. This encodes CASSLAGGPPGYEQYF. The chain uses TRBV5-4 and TRBJ2-7, with D tentatively TRBD2 (6 bases). V was shortened by 0 bases and J by 3 bases, with 16 bases between the two germline ends. The germline V gene has CDR1 SGHNT and CDR2 YYREEE (reference sequence). CDR3 length: 16 amino acids.

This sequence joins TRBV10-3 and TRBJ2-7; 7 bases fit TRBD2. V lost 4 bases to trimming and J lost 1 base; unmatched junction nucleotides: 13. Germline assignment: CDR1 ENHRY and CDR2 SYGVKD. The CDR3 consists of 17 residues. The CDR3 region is CAISGPTSAQTSYEQYF. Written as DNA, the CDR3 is TGTGCCATCAGTGGGCCAACTAGCGCACAGACGTCCTACGAGCAGTACTTC.

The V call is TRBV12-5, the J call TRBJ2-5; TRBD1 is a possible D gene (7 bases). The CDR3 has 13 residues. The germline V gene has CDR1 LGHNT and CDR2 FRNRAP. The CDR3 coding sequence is TGTGCAAGCTGGACAGGAGGGCCAGAGACCCAGTACTTC. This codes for CASWTGGPETQYF.

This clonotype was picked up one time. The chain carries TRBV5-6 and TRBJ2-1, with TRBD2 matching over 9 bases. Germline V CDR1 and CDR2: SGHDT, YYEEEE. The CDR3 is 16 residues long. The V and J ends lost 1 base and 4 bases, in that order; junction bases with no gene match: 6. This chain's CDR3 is CASSLMASGVYNEQFF. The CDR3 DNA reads TGTGCCAGCAGCTTGATGGCTAGCGGGGTGTACAATGAGCAGTTCTTC.

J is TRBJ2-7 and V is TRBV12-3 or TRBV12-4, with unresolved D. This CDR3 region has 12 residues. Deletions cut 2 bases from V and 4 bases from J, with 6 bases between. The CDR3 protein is CASSLRRYEQYF. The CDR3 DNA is TGTGCCAGCAGTTTAAGAAGATACGAGCAGTACTTC.

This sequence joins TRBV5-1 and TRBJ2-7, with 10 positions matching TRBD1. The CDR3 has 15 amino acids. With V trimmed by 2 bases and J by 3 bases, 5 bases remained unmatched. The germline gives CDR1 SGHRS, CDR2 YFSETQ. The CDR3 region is CASSFRDRGLYEQYF. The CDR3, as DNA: TGCGCCAGCAGCTTCCGGGACAGGGGACTCTACGAGCAGTACTTC.

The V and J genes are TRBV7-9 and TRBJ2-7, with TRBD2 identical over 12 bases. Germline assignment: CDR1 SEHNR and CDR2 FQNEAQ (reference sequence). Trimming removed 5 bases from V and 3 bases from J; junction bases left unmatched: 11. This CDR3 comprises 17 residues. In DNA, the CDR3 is TGTGCCAGCAGCGGGCTAGCGGGGGGGGATTCTGGCTACGAGCAGTACTTC. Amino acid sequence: CASSGLAGGDSGYEQYF. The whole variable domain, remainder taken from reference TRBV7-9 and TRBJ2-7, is DTGVSQNPRHKITKRGQNVTFRCDPISEHNRLYWYRQTLGQGPEFLTYFQNEAQLEKSRLLSDRFSAERPKGSFSTLEIQRTEQGDSAMYLCASSGLAGGDSGYEQYFGPGTRLTVT.

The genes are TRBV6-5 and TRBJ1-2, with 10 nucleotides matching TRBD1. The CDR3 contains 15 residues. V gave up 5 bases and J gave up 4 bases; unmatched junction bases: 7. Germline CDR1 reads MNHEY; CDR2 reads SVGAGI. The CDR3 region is CASSPRTGGTYGYTF. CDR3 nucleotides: TGTGCCAGCAGTCCTCGGACAGGGGGGACCTATGGCTACACCTTC.

Here the CDR3 DNA reads TGCAGTGCTCTACGACTAGTTGCCGACTACGAGCAGTACTTC. The encoded protein is CSALRLVADYEQYF. This sequence joins TRBV20-1 and TRBJ2-7; D possibly corresponds to TRBD2 (6 bases). This CDR3 is built from 14 residues. Germline V gene lookup returns CDR1 DFQATT and CDR2 SNEGSKA (reference sequence). The V and J ends lost 5 bases and 3 bases respectively, with 17 bases between them.

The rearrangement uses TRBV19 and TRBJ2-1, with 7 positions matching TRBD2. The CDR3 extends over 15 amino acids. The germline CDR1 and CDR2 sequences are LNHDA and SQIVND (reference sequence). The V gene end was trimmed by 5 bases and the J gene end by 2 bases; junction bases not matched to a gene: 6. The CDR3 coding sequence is TGTGCCAGTAGTGATCTAGCGGTCCCCTACAATGAGCAGTTCTTC. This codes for CASSDLAVPYNEQFF.

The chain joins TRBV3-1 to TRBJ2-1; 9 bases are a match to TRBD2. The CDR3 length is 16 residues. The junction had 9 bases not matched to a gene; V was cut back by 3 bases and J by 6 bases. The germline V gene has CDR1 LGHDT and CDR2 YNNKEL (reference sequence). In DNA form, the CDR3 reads TGTGCCAGCAGCCAGGGGACCCAGCGGGGGGCCAATGAGCAGTTCTTC. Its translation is CASSQGTQRGANEQFF.

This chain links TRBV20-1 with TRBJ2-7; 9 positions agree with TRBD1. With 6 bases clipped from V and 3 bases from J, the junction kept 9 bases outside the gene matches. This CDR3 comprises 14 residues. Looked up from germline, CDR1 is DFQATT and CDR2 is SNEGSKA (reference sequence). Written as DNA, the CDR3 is TGCAGTGCACCCTACCGGGACAGGGACTACGAGCAGTACTTC. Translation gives CSAPYRDRDYEQYF.

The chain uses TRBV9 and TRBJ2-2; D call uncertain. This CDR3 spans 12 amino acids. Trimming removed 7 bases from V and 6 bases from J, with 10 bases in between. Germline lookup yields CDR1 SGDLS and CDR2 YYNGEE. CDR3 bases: TGTGCCAGCTCGGTTGTAGCCGGGGAGCTGTTTTTT. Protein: CASSVVAGELFF.

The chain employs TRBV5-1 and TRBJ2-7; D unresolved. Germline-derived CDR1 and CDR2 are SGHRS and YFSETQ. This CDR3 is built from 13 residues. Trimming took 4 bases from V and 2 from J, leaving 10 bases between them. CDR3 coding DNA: TGCGCCAGCAGCCGGGCAGTGACCTACGAGCAGTACTTC. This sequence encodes CASSRAVTYEQYF.

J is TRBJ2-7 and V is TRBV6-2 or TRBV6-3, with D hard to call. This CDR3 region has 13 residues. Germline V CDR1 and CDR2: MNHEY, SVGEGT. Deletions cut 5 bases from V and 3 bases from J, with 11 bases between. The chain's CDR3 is CASSDLDGYEQYF. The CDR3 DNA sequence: TGTGCCAGCAGTGACCTAGACGGCTACGAGCAGTACTTC.

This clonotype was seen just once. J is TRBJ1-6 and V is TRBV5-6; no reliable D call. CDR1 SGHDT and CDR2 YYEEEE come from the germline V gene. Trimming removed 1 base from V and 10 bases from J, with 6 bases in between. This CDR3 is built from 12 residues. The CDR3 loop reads CASSLRGSPLHF. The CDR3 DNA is TGTGCCAGCAGCTTGAGAGGATCACCCCTCCACTTT.

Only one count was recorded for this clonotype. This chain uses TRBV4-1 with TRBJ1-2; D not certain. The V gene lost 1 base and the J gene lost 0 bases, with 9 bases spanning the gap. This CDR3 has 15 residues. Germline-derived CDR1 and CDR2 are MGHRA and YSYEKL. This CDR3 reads CASSQAGVANYGYTF. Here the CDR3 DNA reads TGCGCCAGCAGCCAAGCTGGGGTAGCTAACTATGGCTACACCTTC.

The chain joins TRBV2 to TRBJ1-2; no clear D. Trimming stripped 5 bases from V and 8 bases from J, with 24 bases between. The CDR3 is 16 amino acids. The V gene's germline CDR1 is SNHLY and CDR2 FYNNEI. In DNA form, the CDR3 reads TGTGCCAGCAGTCCCCCCGGGTCCTACTTGGGGTGGGGCTACACCTTC. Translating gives CASSPPGSYLGWGYTF.